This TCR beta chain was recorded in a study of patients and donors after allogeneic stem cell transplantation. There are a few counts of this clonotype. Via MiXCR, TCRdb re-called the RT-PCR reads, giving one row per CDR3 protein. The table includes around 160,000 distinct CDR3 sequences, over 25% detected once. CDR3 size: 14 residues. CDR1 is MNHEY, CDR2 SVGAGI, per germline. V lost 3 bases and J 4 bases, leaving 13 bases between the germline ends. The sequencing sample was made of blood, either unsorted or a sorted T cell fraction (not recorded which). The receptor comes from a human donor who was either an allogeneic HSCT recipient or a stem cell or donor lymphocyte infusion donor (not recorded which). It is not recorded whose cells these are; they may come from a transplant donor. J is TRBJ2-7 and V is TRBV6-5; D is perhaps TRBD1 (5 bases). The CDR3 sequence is CASSYQAGLYEQYF. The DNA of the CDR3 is TGTGCCAGCAGTTATCAGGCAGGGCTATACGAGCAGTACTTC.